A selection of T cell receptor beta chains follows, all from one sample in a study of blood T cell repertoires in COVID-19. Only in-frame clones appear in the TCRdb table, and some are missing; sequencing was by immunoSEQ multiplex PCR. The data show approximately 49,000 clones, about four fifths seen once. Source material: peripheral blood. The origin of the receptors is a woman of 80 years or more with COVID-19, enrolled during active disease. CDR3s include the opening cysteine and the closing phenylalanine or tryptophan. Each record gives: clone size, V gene, D gene, J gene, CDR3 protein, CDR3 DNA. A D gene is named only where the DNA matches it firmly. Clone size is not always given. Where it is, it says once, few, many or a class for expanded clones.

>NA|TRBV7-6|NA|TRBJ2-5
CASSRSWQETQYF
TGTGCCAGCAGCCGGAGTTGGCAAGAGACCCAGTACTTC
>NA|TRBV11-2|NA|TRBJ1-1
CASSITGYTEAFF
TGTGCCAGCAGCATCACAGGGTACACTGAAGCTTTCTTT
>NA|TRBV28|TRBD2|TRBJ2-5
CASRYSSGETQYF
TGTGCCAGCAGGTATTCTAGCGGAGAGACCCAGTACTTC
>NA|TRBV6-6|TRBD1|TRBJ1-3
CASNLPQDRINF
TGTGCCAGCAATCTCCCGCAGGACAGGATTAATTTT
>NA|TRBV3-1/TRBV3-2|TRBD2|TRBJ2-1
CASSQTSAYNEQFF
TGTGCCAGCAGCCAAACTAGCGCCTACAATGAGCAGTTCTTC
>NA|TRBV4-1|NA|TRBJ2-3
CASSQVDFTDTQYF
TGCGCCAGCAGCCAAGTCGACTTCACAGATACGCAGTATTTT
>NA|TRBV18|NA|TRBJ1-5
CASSPGQVDNQPQHF
TGTGCCAGCTCACCAGGCCAGGTCGACAATCAGCCCCAGCATTTT
>NA|TRBV11-2|NA|TRBJ2-1
CASSLGRNNEQFF
TGTGCCAGCAGCTTAGGGCGGAACAATGAGCAGTTCTTC
>NA|TRBV3-1/TRBV3-2|TRBD2|TRBJ2-1
CASSQGTSGRGEQFF
TGTGCCAGCAGCCAAGGGACTAGCGGGAGAGGTGAGCAGTTCTTC
>NA|TRBV5-1|NA|TRBJ2-2
CASSLGGRTNTGELFF
TGCGCCAGCAGCTTGGGGGGGAGGACGAACACCGGGGAGCTGTTTTTT
>once|TRBV5-1|NA|TRBJ2-5
CASSRTPEETQYF
TGCGCCAGCAGTCGGACTCCCGAGGAGACCCAGTACTTC
>NA|TRBV6-5|NA|TRBJ1-2
CASSRGYGYTF
TGTGCCAGTAGTAGGGGGTATGGCTACACCTTC
>NA|TRBV5-1|NA|TRBJ2-1
CASSLSVVVSEQFF
TGCGCCAGCAGCTTGTCGGTAGTCGTGAGTGAGCAGTTCTTC
>NA|TRBV2|TRBD1|TRBJ1-1
CASRGTGVSEAFF
TGTGCCAGCAGGGGGACAGGGGTTTCTGAAGCTTTCTTT
>NA|TRBV2|NA|TRBJ2-3
CASRGTDTQYF
TGTGCCAGCCGGGGGACAGATACGCAGTATTTT
>NA|TRBV4-1|NA|TRBJ2-7
CASSQGGVPSYEQYF
TGCGCCAGCAGCCAAGGCGGGGTCCCCTCCTACGAGCAGTACTTC
>NA|TRBV5-1|NA|TRBJ2-1
CASSRTGGTYNEQFF
TGCGCCAGCAGCCGAACTGGCGGGACCTACAATGAGCAGTTCTTC
>NA|TRBV6-6|NA|TRBJ1-1
CASRPAGWPEAFF
TGTGCCAGCAGACCGGCAGGGTGGCCTGAAGCTTTCTTT
>NA|TRBV13|NA|TRBJ1-3
CASSLSGTPLSGNTIYF
TGTGCCAGCAGCCTCTCCGGGACTCCTTTATCTGGAAACACCATATATTTT
>NA|TRBV11-3|NA|TRBJ2-1
CASSNLGSGPSSEQFF
TGTGCCAGCAGCAATCTGGGGAGCGGGCCTAGTTCTGAGCAGTTCTTC
>NA|TRBV15|TRBD1|TRBJ1-1
CATSRRGTGNTEAFF
TGTGCCACCAGCAGACGAGGGACAGGGAACACTGAAGCTTTCTTT
>NA|TRBV7-9|TRBD1|TRBJ1-1
CASSLTGGTEAFF
TGTGCCAGCAGCCTCACAGGGGGTACTGAAGCTTTCTTT
>few|TRBV7-9|NA|TRBJ1-4
CASSPQPQAVTNEKLFF
TGTGCCAGCAGCCCTCAGCCCCAGGCTGTAACTAATGAAAAACTGTTTTTT
>NA|TRBV3-1/TRBV3-2|TRBD1|TRBJ2-1
CASSQPTTGNEQFF
TGTGCCAGCAGCCAACCCACGACAGGGAATGAGCAGTTCTTC
>once|TRBV12-5|TRBD1|TRBJ2-3
CASALTGADTQYF
TGTGCTAGTGCCTTGACAGGGGCAGATACGCAGTATTTT
>NA|TRBV19|NA|TRBJ2-2
CASSTAGQPTGELFF
TGTGCCAGTAGTACCGCGGGACAGCCCACCGGGGAGCTGTTTTTT
>NA|TRBV29-1|TRBD1|TRBJ2-3
CSVEGHRGGGTDTQYF
TGCAGCGTTGAGGGGCACAGGGGCGGCGGGACAGATACGCAGTATTTT
>NA|TRBV2|NA|TRBJ1-2
CASSAPEFISNYGYTF
TGTGCCAGCAGTGCCCCAGAATTCATTTCTAACTATGGCTACACCTTC
>NA|TRBV3-1/TRBV3-2|TRBD1|TRBJ2-6
CASSITGVGANVLTF
TGTGCCAGCAGCATCACAGGGGTTGGGGCCAACGTCCTGACTTTC
>NA|TRBV4-2|TRBD2|TRBJ2-7
CASSQELAGSEQYF
TGTGCCAGCAGCCAAGAACTAGCGGGATCCGAGCAGTACTTC
>once|TRBV7-6|NA|TRBJ1-2
CASSPDSLRGYGYTF
TGTGCCAGCAGCCCGGACAGTTTAAGGGGGTATGGCTACACCTTC
>NA|TRBV5-1|NA|TRBJ2-6
CASSLELAGANVLTF
TGCGCCAGCAGCTTGGAACTAGCAGGGGCCAACGTCCTGACTTTC
>NA|TRBV27|NA|TRBJ1-4
CASSPRTTNEKLFF
TGTGCCAGCAGCCCGCGCACAACTAATGAAAAACTGTTTTTT
>NA|TRBV7-2|TRBD2|TRBJ2-2
CASSPRTSGTDGELFF
TGTGCCAGCAGCCCGCGGACTAGCGGGACTGACGGGGAGCTGTTTTTT
>NA|TRBV5-4|NA|TRBJ2-5
CASSEPLRTQYF
TGTGCCAGCAGCGAGCCCCTGAGGACCCAGTACTTC
>few|TRBV5-5|NA|TRBJ1-2
CASSLDGGTANYGYTF
TGTGCCAGCAGCTTGGATGGGGGGACGGCTAACTATGGCTACACCTTC